What follows are 14 T cell receptor beta chains derived from one specimen sequenced in a study of T cell repertoires in cytomegalovirus infection. No cognate antigen is known for these TCRs. TCRdb reprocessed the reads via MiXCR and lists one record per CDR3 protein. The data show 650,000 to 900,000 distinct CDR3 sequences, 29% seen once. The specimen was cultured CD8+ T cells from PBMCs, collected from culture after CMV antigen stimulation. The receptors here all came from a human donor in good health (CMV status not recorded). Some clones in this sample may be carry-over from other donors' samples.

The CDR3 DNA reads as TGTGCCAGCAGTTACCTCTGGGAGCAGTTCTTC. This encodes CASSYLWEQFF. This chain connects TRBV6-5 to TRBJ2-1, with D hard to call. This CDR3 is 11 amino acids long. V lost 2 bases, J lost 10 bases, and 6 bases lay in between. CDR1 MNHEY and CDR2 SVGAGI come from the germline V gene.

This CDR3 reads CASTPGGDQETQYF. The CDR3 DNA reads as TGTGCCAGCACCCCCGGTGGAGATCAAGAGACCCAGTACTTC. J is TRBJ2-5 and V is TRBV6-5; D ambiguous. The CDR3 extends over 14 amino acids. Trimming removed 7 bases at V and 2 bases at J, with 14 bases between. CDR1 MNHEY and CDR2 SVGAGI come from the germline V gene.

The genes are TRBV5-4 and TRBJ2-1; TRBD2 aligns across 9 bases. V gave up 4 bases and J gave up 6 bases; unmatched junction bases: 11. Germline V gives CDR1 SGHNT, CDR2 YYREEE (reference sequence). The CDR3 is 16 amino acids. The CDR3 sequence is CASSTRGGAKGNEQFF. The CDR3 nucleotides read TGTGCCAGCAGCACCCGCGGGGGGGCCAAGGGCAATGAGCAGTTCTTC.

V gene TRBV5-1 combines with J gene TRBJ2-7; D gene uncertain. CDR1 SGHRS and CDR2 YFSETQ come from the germline V gene. V lost 0 bases and J 1 base, leaving 11 bases between the germline ends. CDR3 length: 15 residues. CDR3 bases: TGCGCCAGCAGCTTGGAAGCACGGTCGTCCTACGAGCAGTACTTC. Its protein is CASSLEARSSYEQYF.

The genes are TRBV7-9 and TRBJ2-1; D gene uncertain. This CDR3 comprises 14 residues. The ends were cut back, 4 bases at V and 6 bases at J, with 13 bases in the middle. Germline V gene sequence: CDR1 SEHNR, CDR2 FQNEAQ (reference sequence). The CDR3 coding sequence is TGTGCCAGCAGCTCGTCGCTAGGTCCCAATGAGCAGTTCTTC. Residues: CASSSSLGPNEQFF.

The CDR3, as DNA: TGTGCCAGCAGCGAACTAGCGGTCTCCTACAATGAGCAGTTCTTC. It yields the protein CASSELAVSYNEQFF. The chain is built from TRBV9 and TRBJ2-1; 8 positions match TRBD2. The germline CDR1 and CDR2 sequences are SGDLS and YYNGEE. The CDR3 has 15 amino acids. V lost 3 bases, J lost 0 bases, and 2 bases stayed unmatched. Based on the CDR3 plus reference TRBV9 and TRBJ2-1, the full variable domain is DSGVTQTPKHLITATGQRVTLRCSPRSGDLSVYWYQQSLDQGLQFLIQYYNGEERAKGNILERFSAQQFPDLHSELNLSSLELGDSALYFCASSELAVSYNEQFFGPGTRLTVL.

This clonotype appeared once. The genes are TRBV27 and TRBJ2-2; unclear D gene. V shed 0 bases and J shed 8 bases, with 13 bases lying between them. The CDR3 sequence is 15 residues long. Germline loops: CDR1 MNHEY, CDR2 SMNVEV (reference sequence). CDR3 protein: CASSLSGHPMGELFF. The CDR3 coding sequence is TGTGCCAGCAGTTTATCGGGTCACCCAATGGGGGAGCTGTTTTTT.

This clonotype came up a few times. The chain carries TRBV7-8 and TRBJ1-1, with TRBD1 identical over 9 bases. Per germline, CDR1 SGHVS and CDR2 FQNEAQ. V shed 1 base and J 1 base; nucleotides not matched to a gene: 1. The CDR3 loop spans 15 amino acids. CDR3 in amino acids: CASSLDRGQNTEAFF. As DNA, the CDR3 is TGTGCCAGCAGCTTAGACAGGGGGCAGAACACTGAAGCTTTCTTT.

The V gene is TRBV27, the J gene TRBJ2-7; the D call may be TRBD1 or TRBD2 (5 bases each). The length of the CDR3 is 15 residues. Trimming removed 3 bases from V and 3 bases from J, with 15 bases in between. The germline V gene has CDR1 MNHEY and CDR2 SMNVEV (reference sequence). The DNA of the CDR3 is TGTGCCAGCAGTTTGAGAGGGGCGAGAAACTACGAGCAGTACTTC. This gives the protein CASSLRGARNYEQYF.

The chain couples TRBV12-3 or TRBV12-4 to TRBJ1-3; D remains unclear. There are 14 residues in the CDR3. The ends were cut back, 2 bases at V and 3 bases at J, with 8 bases in the middle. CDR3 sequence (DNA): TGTGCCAGCAGTTTAAGTCTATATGGAAACACCATATATTTT. Protein sequence: CASSLSLYGNTIYF.

The chain couples TRBV20-1 to TRBJ2-2, with D hard to call. V lost 0 bases to trimming and J lost 1 base, with 6 bases between them. The CDR3 covers 14 residues. In germline, CDR1 is DFQATT, CDR2 SNEGSKA (reference sequence). The CDR3 DNA is TGCAGTGCTAGAGATTTGAGGAACACCGGGGAGCTGTTTTTT. Translation: CSARDLRNTGELFF.

CDR3 nucleotides: TGTGCCAGCAGTCCAAAGAGGATAACTAGCACAGATACGCAGTATTTT. It translates to CASSPKRITSTDTQYF. The J gene is TRBJ2-3, the V gene TRBV6-1, with D hard to call. The ends were cut back, 5 bases at V and 0 bases at J, with 15 bases in the middle. This CDR3 is built from 16 residues. Germline loops: CDR1 MNHNS, CDR2 SASEGT.

This clonotype has just a few counts. This chain joins TRBV7-8 and TRBJ2-1; D possibly matches TRBD1 or TRBD2 (5 bases each). Trimming stripped 0 bases from V and 6 bases from J, with 21 bases between. From germline, CDR1 is SGHVS and CDR2 FQNEAQ. The CDR3 totals 18 residues. The DNA of the CDR3 is TGTGCCAGCAGCTTAGCGGGGGAAAGTTTAGCAGTTATCAATGAGCAGTTCTTC. It encodes CASSLAGESLAVINEQFF.

Many counts were recorded for this clonotype. The rearrangement links TRBV7-8 to TRBJ1-1, with 7 positions matching TRBD1. CDR3 length: 14 residues. J gave up 4 bases and V 6 bases, and 8 bases lay outside the gene matches. Germline V gene sequence: CDR1 SGHVS, CDR2 FQNEAQ. CDR3 in amino acids: CASSPGTAFTEAFF. CDR3 coding DNA: TGTGCCAGCAGTCCCGGGACAGCCTTCACTGAAGCTTTCTTT.